This T cell receptor (beta chain) derives from a study of T cell responses to AZD1222 COVID-19 vaccine. On this clone: Its antigen is not known.

Germline V gene sequence: CDR1 MDHEN, CDR2 SYDVKM. The CDR3 covers 14 residues. Germline trimming cut 6 bases from V and 8 bases from J; bases unmatched to any gene: 9. Investigators merged groups given second doses at roughly 4 or roughly 12 weeks. Study-wide results and caveats: Spike was spanned by vaccine-associated CD4 TCRs, which were dominant at 160-218 and 743-854.

Measured with immunoSEQ multiplex PCR; TCRdb has only the in-frame clones, and not every one. Among 150,000 to 250,000 clones listed, 80% to 95% were seen once. The sequencing used peripheral blood, collected 28 days after the second AZD1222 dose. V gene TRBV28 combines with J gene TRBJ1-2, with 10 positions matching TRBD1. The origin of this receptor is an adult who received the AZD1222 COVID-19 vaccine. CDR3 DNA: TGTGCCAGCAGCAAGGACAGGGGGATTAGGGGCTACACCTTC. Amino acids: CASSKDRGIRGYTF.